This record looks at one T cell receptor (beta chain) sequence and its context. Its antigen is unknown. These data come from a study of graft-versus-host responses after intestinal transplantation. Overall study: Each patient got anti-thymocyte globulin induction, then tacrolimus and steroids for three to four years. Study-level findings and limits: Declines in HvG clones occurring early post-transplant were associated with peak circulating GvH clone levels.

TCRdb keeps only in-frame clones here, not all; method: immunoSEQ multiplex PCR. The table records tens of thousands of clones, 82% of them present only once. In germline, CDR1 is SGHKS, CDR2 YYEKEE (reference sequence). The CDR3 sequence is 15 residues long. Between the trimmed V and J ends, which lost 0 bases and 1 base, there was a span of 11 bases. The J gene is TRBJ2-7, the V gene TRBV5-5; D perhaps matches TRBD1 (6 bases). The starting material was unstimulated CD8+ T cells sorted from spleen or lymph node cells, obtained before transplant. This clonotype was sampled from a human donor who was the organ donor for an intestinal transplant. CDR3 nucleotides: TGTGCCAGCAGCTTGGAACAGGGATTGTCCTACGAGCAGTACTTC. Translating gives CASSLEQGLSYEQYF.